The 32 T cell receptor beta chains in this list originate from one sample, sequenced in a study of cytomegalovirus exposure and HLA in healthy donors (dated by TCRdb to about 2017). The library relied on the immunoSEQ multiplex PCR assay. For the multiplex PCR, a mixture combining 60 forward primers for TCR Vbeta segments and 13 reverse primers for TCR Jbeta segments was used. This is the immuneACCESS table as TCRdb keeps it, with only in-frame sequences that have V and J called. A part of the clones is gone; compared with another copy, unresolved V genes explain less than half, and the rest is unexplained. The sample table includes 150,000 to 200,000 clones. Jointly, the top ten make up around 1.9% of the sample. Source material: PBMCs. The receptors come from a man aged 30 to 45 in good health and CMV-seronegative.

This chain uses TRBV29-1 with TRBJ2-1; no clear D gene. CDR3 size: 11 residues. Trimming cost V 0 bases and J 10 bases, with 7 bases left between them. CDR1 is SQVTM and CDR2 is ANQGSEA in the germline V gene. The CDR3 DNA reads TGCAGCGTTGAAGATCTCCGGGAGCAGTTCTTC. Translating it yields CSVEDLREQFF.

This chain uses TRBV14 with TRBJ2-7, with D possibly TRBD2 on 6 matching bases. The CDR3 is made up of 14 amino acids. Trimming removed 8 bases at V and 2 bases at J, with 16 bases between. Germline values: CDR1 SGHDN, CDR2 FVKESK. CDR3 DNA: TGTGCCAGCGCGAGGAGCGGGTGGACCTACGAGCAGTACTTC. Protein sequence: CASARSGWTYEQYF.

The genes are TRBV4-1 and TRBJ2-2; 13 bases fit TRBD2. V trimming: 1 base; J trimming: 5 bases; junction bases outside the gene matches: 7. The CDR3 spans 18 residues. Germline lookup yields CDR1 MGHRA and CDR2 YSYEKL. The CDR3 sequence is CASSQAGLAGVGTGELFF. The CDR3 DNA sequence: TGCGCCAGCAGCCAAGCTGGACTAGCGGGAGTAGGGACCGGGGAGCTGTTTTTT.

This rearrangement joins TRBV11-3 to TRBJ1-1; no firm D call. Germline CDR1 and CDR2: SGHNT and YENEEA. The V gene lost 3 bases and the J gene lost 1 base, with 6 bases spanning the gap. This CDR3 comprises 13 residues. In DNA, the CDR3 is TGTGCCAGCAGCTTTCGGGGGAACACTGAAGCTTTCTTT. It encodes CASSFRGNTEAFF. The full variable domain, rest sourced from reference TRBV11-3 and TRBJ1-1, is EAGVVQSPRYKIIEKKQPVAFWCNPISGHNTLYWYLQNLGQGPELLIRYENEEAVDDSQLPKDRFSAERLKGVDSTLKIQPAELGDSAVYLCASSFRGNTEAFFGQGTRLTVV.

Here the CDR3 reads CASSLERHDYGYTF. The CDR3 DNA reads as TGTGCCAGCAGCTTGGAGAGACACGACTATGGCTACACCTTC. The chain combines TRBV5-5 with TRBJ1-2; no clear D gene. In germline, CDR1 is SGHKS, CDR2 YYEKEE (reference sequence). The CDR3 runs to 14 residues. V dropped 0 bases and J dropped 3 bases, with 9 bases sitting between them.

The chain couples TRBV19 to TRBJ1-1; a weak D match, TRBD1 (6 bases). The CDR3 loop spans 13 amino acids. Germline-derived CDR1 and CDR2 are LNHDA and SQIVND (reference sequence). V lost 5 bases, J lost 3 bases, and 10 bases lay in between. CDR3 sequence: CASSVKGDTEAFF. Written as DNA, the CDR3 is TGTGCCAGTAGTGTCAAGGGGGACACTGAAGCTTTCTTT.

The chain links TRBV5-1 to TRBJ2-1; D gene uncertain. The CDR3 consists of 13 residues. V lost 4 bases to trimming and J lost 8 bases, with 13 bases between them. CDR1 is SGHRS and CDR2 is YFSETQ in the germline V gene. Here the CDR3 reads CASSVVSAYEQFF. The CDR3, as DNA: TGCGCCAGCAGCGTGGTGAGCGCCTATGAGCAGTTCTTC.

This chain connects TRBV4-3 to TRBJ2-7; a weak D match, TRBD1 (6 bases). V lost 6 bases, J lost 2 bases, and 14 bases lay in between. Germline V gene data show CDR1 as LGHNA and CDR2 as YSLEER. This CDR3 contains 14 residues. This CDR3 reads CASSRKTGAYEQYF. CDR3 DNA sequence: TGCGCCAGCAGTCGTAAGACAGGAGCCTACGAGCAGTACTTC.

The chain links TRBV7-9 to TRBJ2-1, with a weak D call TRBD2 (6 bases). V dropped 7 bases and J dropped 9 bases, with 10 bases sitting between them. CDR1 is SEHNR and CDR2 is FQNEAQ in the germline V gene (reference sequence). CDR3 length: 11 residues. The CDR3 coding sequence is TGTGCCAGCAACGGGGACTCTGAGCAGTTCTTC. Translated, it gives CASNGDSEQFF.

The V call is TRBV6-5, the J call TRBJ2-5; D possibly corresponds to TRBD1 (6 bases). Germline V gene sequence: CDR1 MNHEY, CDR2 SVGAGI. Between the trimmed V and J ends, which lost 4 bases and 11 bases, there was a span of 17 bases. This CDR3 has 13 residues. CDR3 coding DNA: TGTGCCAGCAGTTCACAGGGTTGGAAAGAGCAGTACTTC. Amino acid sequence: CASSSQGWKEQYF.

The chain uses TRBV30 and TRBJ2-1; D gene uncertain. The germline V and J ends were trimmed by 0 bases and 5 bases, with 8 bases remaining between them. The germline CDR1 and CDR2 sequences are GTSNPN and SVGIG (reference sequence). The CDR3 spans 13 residues. The CDR3 DNA is TGTGCCTGGAGTGTAGACTCGAACAATGAGCAGTTCTTC. It codes for CAWSVDSNNEQFF.

The CDR3, as DNA: TGTGCCAGCGATTATTACTCAGGGGATGGCTACACCTTC. Amino acid sequence: CASDYYSGDGYTF. This sequence joins TRBV6-1 and TRBJ1-2; weak D call: TRBD1 (6 bases). V was pared by 8 bases and J by 6 bases, with 16 bases between. CDR1 is MNHNS, CDR2 SASEGT, per germline. The CDR3 length is 13 residues.

This chain links TRBV30 with TRBJ2-3, with 7 bases that match TRBD1. The junction had 1 base not matched to a gene; V was cut back by 1 base and J by 0 bases. Germline CDR1 GTSNPN, CDR2 SVGIG (reference sequence). The CDR3 consists of 14 residues. The CDR3 bases are TGTGCCTGGAGTGAGGGACAGAGCACAGATACGCAGTATTTT. Translation: CAWSEGQSTDTQYF.

The chain is built from TRBV6-1 and TRBJ2-1; maybe TRBD2 (6 bases). Trimming stripped 1 base from V and 6 bases from J, with 13 bases between. Germline CDR1 reads MNHNS; CDR2 reads SASEGT. The CDR3 contains 15 residues. The CDR3 DNA is TGTGCCAGCAGTGAAGGGGATAGCGGTGGCAATGAGCAGTTCTTC. Its translation: CASSEGDSGGNEQFF.

This chain joins TRBV7-8 and TRBJ2-7; 14 nucleotides match TRBD2. The CDR3 consists of 15 residues. Looked up from germline, CDR1 is SGHVS and CDR2 is FQNEAQ. Unmatched junction bases numbered 2, after V lost 6 bases and J lost 1 base. CDR3 in amino acids: CASRGLAGVSYEQYF. In DNA, the CDR3 is TGTGCCAGCAGGGGACTAGCGGGAGTGTCCTACGAGCAGTACTTC.

The chain links TRBV10-3 to TRBJ2-5; 9 bases are a match to TRBD1. CDR3 length: 13 amino acids. Germline CDR1 is ENHRY and CDR2 is SYGVKD. V shed 10 bases and J 5 bases; nucleotides not matched to a gene: 8. In DNA form, the CDR3 reads TGTGCCACCGCAGGGACAGGGCTTGAGACCCAGTACTTC. It encodes CATAGTGLETQYF.

The J gene is TRBJ1-5, the V gene TRBV6-5; 7 bases are a match to TRBD1. From germline, CDR1 is MNHEY and CDR2 SVGAGI. The V gene end was trimmed by 6 bases and the J gene end by 3 bases; junction bases not matched to a gene: 5. The CDR3 runs 14 residues. This chain's CDR3 is CASSEQGNNQPQHF. The CDR3, as DNA: TGTGCCAGCAGCGAACAGGGGAACAATCAGCCCCAGCATTTT.

CDR3 protein: CASSLFMNTEAFF. CDR3 nucleotides: TGTGCCAGCAGCTTATTCATGAACACTGAAGCTTTCTTT. The rearrangement uses TRBV11-3 and TRBJ1-1; D is unresolved. V lost 2 bases and J lost 0, with 4 bases in between. Per germline, CDR1 SGHNT and CDR2 YENEEA. The length of the CDR3 is 13 residues.

This chain connects TRBV6-1 to TRBJ1-5, with D tentatively TRBD1 (5 bases). CDR3 length: 13 residues. The germline gives CDR1 MNHNS, CDR2 SASEGT. The V end lost 6 bases, the J end lost 7 bases, and 13 bases lay between the germline ends. The CDR3 DNA follows: TGTGCCAGCAGACCGGGGGTTTACCAGCCCCAGCATTTT. Encoded protein: CASRPGVYQPQHF.

The CDR3 reads CASIKGRGIYNEQFF. The CDR3 region has the DNA TGTGCCAGCATTAAGGGCAGGGGGATATACAATGAGCAGTTCTTC. V is TRBV2 and J is TRBJ2-1, with 7 bases identical to TRBD1. This CDR3 is built from 15 residues. V gave up 7 bases and J gave up 4 bases; unmatched junction bases: 10. The germline V gene has CDR1 SNHLY and CDR2 FYNNEI.

The chain is built from TRBV19 and TRBJ2-1, with TRBD1 matching 11 bases. The CDR3 has 14 amino acids. CDR1 is LNHDA, CDR2 SQIVND, per germline (reference sequence). V lost 8 bases, J lost 5 bases, and 5 bases stayed unmatched. The CDR3: CASWTGGRHNEQFF. Here the CDR3 DNA reads TGTGCCAGTTGGACAGGGGGCCGTCACAATGAGCAGTTCTTC.

The chain is built from TRBV18 and TRBJ1-5; perhaps TRBD1 as D (6 bases). V shed 6 bases and J shed 8 bases, with 17 bases lying between them. Germline CDR1 KGHSH, CDR2 LQKENI. The CDR3 sequence is 14 residues long. As DNA, the CDR3 is TGTGCCAGCTCCCTCGGACAGACTGGGAAGCCCCAGCATTTT. It is translated as CASSLGQTGKPQHF.

V is TRBV6-6 and J is TRBJ2-7; 11 bases are a match to TRBD1. Per germline, CDR1 MNHNY and CDR2 SVGAGI (reference sequence). The ends lost 6 bases at V and 5 bases at J; junction bases unmatched: 6. The CDR3 spans 14 residues. DNA for the CDR3: TGTGCCAGCAGCCCGGGACAGGGGGTGAACGAGCAGTACTTC. Residues: CASSPGQGVNEQYF.

V usage is TRBV7-9 and J usage is TRBJ1-1; the D is unclear. The CDR3 runs 15 residues. Deletions cut 5 bases from V and 2 bases from J, with 15 bases between. The germline gives CDR1 SEHNR, CDR2 FQNEAQ (reference sequence). CDR3 DNA: TGTGCCAGCAGCGTAGGAGTGAAGTTAAACACTGAAGCTTTCTTT. This encodes CASSVGVKLNTEAFF.

The rearrangement links TRBV7-6 to TRBJ2-6; 7 bases are a match to TRBD2. This CDR3 comprises 17 residues. J lost 2 bases, V lost 5 bases, and 9 bases had no gene match. The germline V gene has CDR1 SGHVS and CDR2 FNYEAQ. The CDR3 loop is CASSPLWAGAGANVLTF. CDR3 sequence (DNA): TGTGCCAGCAGCCCCCTCTGGGCGGGAGCTGGGGCCAACGTCCTGACTTTC.

CDR3 DNA sequence: TGTGCCAGCAGCTCCTACAGCTCTAACTATGGCTACACCTTC. It specifies CASSSYSSNYGYTF. The gene calls are TRBV5-4 and TRBJ1-2; D gene uncertain. Trimming left V 3 bases short and J 0 bases short, with 9 bases between. CDR3 size: 14 residues. Germline V gene data show CDR1 as SGHNT and CDR2 as YYREEE (reference sequence).

This rearrangement joins TRBV2 to TRBJ1-5; 7 positions match TRBD1. This CDR3 spans 14 amino acids. CDR1 and CDR2 (germline): SNHLY, FYNNEI. The trim removed 8 bases at V and 1 base at J, leaving 5 bases unmatched. The CDR3 spells CASAGGLSNQPQHF. CDR3 sequence (DNA): TGTGCCAGCGCAGGGGGTCTAAGCAATCAGCCCCAGCATTTT.

The CDR3 here is CASRGLAGIQETQYF. The CDR3 DNA reads as TGTGCCAGCAGGGGACTAGCGGGAATCCAAGAGACCCAGTACTTC. V is TRBV6-1 and J is TRBJ2-5; 13 bases match TRBD2. CDR3 size: 15 residues. Germline lookup yields CDR1 MNHNS and CDR2 SASEGT. V shed 6 bases and J 1 base; nucleotides not matched to a gene: 2.

The chain is built from TRBV7-7 and TRBJ2-6; D may be TRBD1 (6 bases). Germline V lookup: CDR1 SSHAT, CDR2 FNYEAQ (reference sequence). V was cut by 3 bases and J by 4 bases, with 13 bases left in between. CDR3 length: 16 residues. CDR3 residues: CASSFNRAGGANVLTF. The DNA of the CDR3 is TGTGCCAGCAGCTTCAACAGGGCTGGGGGGGCCAACGTCCTGACTTTC.

This chain uses TRBV19 with TRBJ2-1; 10 bases are shared with TRBD2. The CDR3 has 17 residues. V trimming: 2 bases; J trimming: 7 bases; junction bases outside the gene matches: 11. Germline assignment: CDR1 LNHDA and CDR2 SQIVND (reference sequence). The CDR3: CASSIWLAGAQYNEQFF. CDR3 in DNA: TGTGCCAGTAGTATATGGCTAGCGGGAGCCCAATATAATGAGCAGTTCTTC.

V is TRBV11-2 and J is TRBJ2-7, with 9 bases aligning to TRBD1. The CDR3 spans 14 residues. V was clipped by 4 bases and J by 3 bases; unmatched bases: 4. The germline CDR1 and CDR2 sequences are SGHAT and FQNNGV. The DNA for the CDR3 is TGTGCCAGCAGCTCCGGGACAGGGTACTACGAGCAGTACTTC. This translates into CASSSGTGYYEQYF.

The V call is TRBV6-1, the J call TRBJ2-5; D gene ambiguous. The closer fit of TRBJ2-7 to the DNA end suggests the J call may be wrong. This CDR3 contains 13 residues. Germline CDR1 is MNHNS and CDR2 is SASEGT. In DNA form, the CDR3 reads TGTGCCAGCAGTGAAGCGCGACTGTCCGAGCAGTACTTC. This codes for CASSEARLSEQYF.